Here is one T cell receptor beta chain with its context. The assay was immunoSEQ multiplex PCR, and TCRdb's table has in-frame clones only and misses some. This sample has around 130,000 clones; 88% occur once, and the top ten carry around 6%. CDR3 size: 11 residues. V was shortened by 3 bases and J by 7 bases, with 4 bases between the two germline ends. In germline, CDR1 is ENHRY, CDR2 SYGVKD. This specimen belongs to a study of radiation and T cells in renal cell carcinoma. Time point given: blood 2 weeks post-SBRT. Sample treatment: 15 Gy SBRT to primary tumor, nephrectomy 4 weeks later. The sequence was collected from a woman in her 70s with renal cell carcinoma. This chain links TRBV10-3 with TRBJ2-4; D remains ambiguous. The material sequenced was blood, taken from a patient whose treatment included radiotherapy and nephrectomy. The CDR3 bases are TGTGCCATCAGTGAAGGGAACATTCAGTACTTC. Translated: CAISEGNIQYF.